Listed below are T cell receptor beta chains from one sample, sequenced in a study of CD8 T cells in Susac syndrome. MiXCR was run by TCRdb on the immunoSEQ multiplex PCR reads, yielding one entry per CDR3 protein. Altogether roughly 200,000 distinct CDR3 sequences are present, roughly 92% being singletons, with the ten largest covering 0.1%. The sample taken for sequencing was CD4+ T cells from PBMCs. These receptors were obtained from a human donor in good health. Both conserved end residues are part of each CDR3. D genes are given only for firm matches. A clone size is listed for some rows: how often the clone was seen (once, few, many), or a class if it is expanded.

D gene: -
J gene: TRBJ2-1
V gene: TRBV15
clone size: -
CDR3 protein: CATSRDGGNEQFF
CDR3 DNA: TGTGCCACCAGCAGAGATGGGGGCAATGAGCAGTTCTTC

D gene: -
J gene: TRBJ2-3
V gene: TRBV10-3
clone size: once
CDR3 protein: CAISESGRGTDTQYF
CDR3 DNA: TGTGCCATCAGTGAGTCGGGCAGGGGCACAGATACGCAGTATTTT

D gene: -
J gene: TRBJ2-4
V gene: TRBV20-1
clone size: -
CDR3 protein: CSARVGTSAKNIQYF
CDR3 DNA: TGCAGTGCTAGAGTGGGAACCTCAGCCAAAAACATTCAGTACTTC

D gene: TRBD1
J gene: TRBJ1-2
V gene: TRBV28
clone size: once
CDR3 protein: CASSLNSGQIYGYTF
CDR3 DNA: TGTGCCAGCAGTTTAAATTCGGGACAGATATATGGCTACACCTTC

D gene: -
J gene: TRBJ2-1
V gene: TRBV7-9
clone size: -
CDR3 protein: CASSSQGGTGSYNEQFF
CDR3 DNA: TGTGCCAGCAGCTCCCAGGGGGGGACAGGCTCCTACAATGAGCAGTTCTTC

D gene: -
J gene: TRBJ1-2
V gene: TRBV23-1
clone size: -
CDR3 protein: CASSQVPTRGLSSGYTF
CDR3 DNA: TGCGCCAGCAGTCAAGTGCCCACTAGGGGTCTGTCGTCCGGCTACACCTTC

D gene: -
J gene: TRBJ1-6
V gene: TRBV20-1
clone size: -
CDR3 protein: CSAPRGRSDNSPLHF
CDR3 DNA: TGCAGTGCTCCCAGGGGCCGGTCGGATAATTCACCCCTCCACTTT

D gene: TRBD1
J gene: TRBJ1-6
V gene: TRBV19
clone size: -
CDR3 protein: CASSLDRENSPLHF
CDR3 DNA: TGTGCCAGTAGTTTGGACAGGGAAAATTCACCCCTCCACTTT

D gene: -
J gene: TRBJ2-3
V gene: TRBV9
clone size: -
CDR3 protein: CASSVARGTSTDTQYF
CDR3 DNA: TGTGCCAGCAGCGTAGCTCGGGGGACCAGCACAGATACGCAGTATTTT

D gene: -
J gene: TRBJ2-3
V gene: TRBV20-1
clone size: -
CDR3 protein: CSAHDGGSDTQYF
CDR3 DNA: TGCAGTGCTCATGACGGGGGCTCAGATACGCAGTATTTT

D gene: -
J gene: TRBJ2-2
V gene: TRBV30
clone size: -
CDR3 protein: CAWSVHRGGELFF
CDR3 DNA: TGTGCCTGGAGTGTACATCGGGGCGGGGAGCTGTTTTTT

D gene: TRBD2
J gene: TRBJ2-3
V gene: TRBV7-3
clone size: -
CDR3 protein: CASTSGGGRGDTQYF
CDR3 DNA: TGTGCCAGCACCTCCGGGGGGGGCCGGGGAGATACGCAGTATTTT

D gene: -
J gene: TRBJ1-2
V gene: TRBV2
clone size: -
CDR3 protein: CASSEWGSAF
CDR3 DNA: TGTGCCAGCAGTGAATGGGGATCTGCCTTC

D gene: TRBD1
J gene: TRBJ1-5
V gene: TRBV7-2
clone size: -
CDR3 protein: CASSEDRVYNQPQHF
CDR3 DNA: TGTGCCAGCAGCGAGGACAGGGTCTACAATCAGCCCCAGCATTTT

D gene: TRBD1
J gene: TRBJ2-7
V gene: TRBV7-2
clone size: -
CDR3 protein: CASSRDRPSYEQYF
CDR3 DNA: TGTGCCAGCAGCCGGGACAGGCCCTCCTACGAGCAGTACTTC

D gene: -
J gene: TRBJ1-2
V gene: TRBV6-6
clone size: -
CDR3 protein: CASSYSQKAGYTF
CDR3 DNA: TGTGCCAGCAGTTACTCGCAGAAAGCGGGCTACACCTTC

D gene: -
J gene: TRBJ1-6
V gene: TRBV12-3/TRBV12-4
clone size: -
CDR3 protein: CASRPRPGYNSPLHF
CDR3 DNA: TGTGCCAGCAGACCAAGACCGGGCTATAATTCACCCCTCCACTTT

D gene: -
J gene: TRBJ2-2
V gene: TRBV9
clone size: -
CDR3 protein: CASSVIQSAGELFF
CDR3 DNA: TGTGCCAGCAGCGTAATCCAATCTGCCGGGGAGCTGTTTTTT